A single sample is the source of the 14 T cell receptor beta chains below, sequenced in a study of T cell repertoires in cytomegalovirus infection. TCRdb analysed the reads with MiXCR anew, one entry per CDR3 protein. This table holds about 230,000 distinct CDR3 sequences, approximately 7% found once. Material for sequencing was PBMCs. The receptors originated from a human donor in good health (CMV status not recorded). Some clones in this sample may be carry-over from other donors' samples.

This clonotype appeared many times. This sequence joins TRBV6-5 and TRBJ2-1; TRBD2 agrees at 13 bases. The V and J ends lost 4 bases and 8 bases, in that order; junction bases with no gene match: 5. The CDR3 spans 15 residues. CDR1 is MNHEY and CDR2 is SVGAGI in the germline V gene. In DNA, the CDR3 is TGTGCCAGCAGTTTCACTAGCGGGGGGGCCTATGAGCAGTTCTTC. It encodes CASSFTSGGAYEQFF.

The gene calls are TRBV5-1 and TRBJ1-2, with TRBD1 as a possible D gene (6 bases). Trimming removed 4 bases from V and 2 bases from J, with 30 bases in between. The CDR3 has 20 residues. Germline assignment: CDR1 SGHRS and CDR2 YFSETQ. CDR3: CASSMAERADTGYFNYGYTF. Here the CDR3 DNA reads TGCGCCAGCAGCATGGCAGAGCGTGCGGACACAGGGTACTTCAACTATGGCTACACCTTC.

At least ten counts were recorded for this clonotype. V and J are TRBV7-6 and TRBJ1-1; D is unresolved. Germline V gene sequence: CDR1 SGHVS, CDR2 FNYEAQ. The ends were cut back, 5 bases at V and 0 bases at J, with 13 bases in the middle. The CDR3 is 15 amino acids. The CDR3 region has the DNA TGTGCCAGCAGCCCAGTGGGGAACATGAACACTGAAGCTTTCTTT. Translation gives CASSPVGNMNTEAFF. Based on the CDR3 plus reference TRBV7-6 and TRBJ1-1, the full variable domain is GAGVSQSPRYKVTKRGQDVALRCDPISGHVSLYWYRQALGQGPEFLTYFNYEAQQDKSGLPNDRFSAERPEGSISTLTIQRTEQRDSAMYRCASSPVGNMNTEAFFGQGTRLTVV.

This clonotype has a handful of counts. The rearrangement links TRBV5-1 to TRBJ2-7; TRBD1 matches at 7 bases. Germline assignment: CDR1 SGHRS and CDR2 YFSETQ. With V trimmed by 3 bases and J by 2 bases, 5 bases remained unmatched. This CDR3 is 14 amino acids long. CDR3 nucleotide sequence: TGCGCCAGCAGCTGGGGGACAGTAGCCTACGAGCAGTACTTC. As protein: CASSWGTVAYEQYF. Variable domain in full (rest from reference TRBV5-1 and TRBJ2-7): KAGVTQTPRYLIKTRGQQVTLSCSPISGHRSVSWYQQTPGQGLQFLFEYFSETQRNKGNFPGRFSGRQFSNSRSEMNVSTLELGDSALYLCASSWGTVAYEQYFGPGTRLTVT.

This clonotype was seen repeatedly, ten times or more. CDR3 sequence: CSVYAGTSGGAPNEQFF. Here the CDR3 DNA reads TGCAGTGTTTACGCCGGGACTAGCGGGGGGGCTCCAAATGAGCAGTTCTTC. The chain couples TRBV20-1 to TRBJ2-1, with 16 nucleotides matching TRBD2. The V gene's germline CDR1 is DFQATT and CDR2 SNEGSKA (reference sequence). With V trimmed by 7 bases and J by 7 bases, 13 bases remained unmatched. The CDR3 is 17 amino acids.

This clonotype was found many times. CDR3 DNA sequence: TGTGCCAGCAGTTACTCTACTAGCGGGGCCTCCAGCACAGATACGCAGTATTTT. Its translation: CASSYSTSGASSTDTQYF. The rearrangement links TRBV6-2 or TRBV6-3 to TRBJ2-3; TRBD2 matches 10 bases. V shed 0 bases, J shed 0 bases, and the junction held 6 bases outside the gene matches. Germline CDR1 and CDR2: MNHEY and SVGEGT. The CDR3 has 18 residues.

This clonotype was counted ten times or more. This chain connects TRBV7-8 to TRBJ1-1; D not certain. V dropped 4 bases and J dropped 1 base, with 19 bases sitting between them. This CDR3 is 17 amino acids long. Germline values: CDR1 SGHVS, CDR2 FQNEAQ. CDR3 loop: CASSYQKIASPNTEAFF. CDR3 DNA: TGTGCCAGCAGCTACCAGAAGATCGCCTCTCCGAACACTGAAGCTTTCTTT.

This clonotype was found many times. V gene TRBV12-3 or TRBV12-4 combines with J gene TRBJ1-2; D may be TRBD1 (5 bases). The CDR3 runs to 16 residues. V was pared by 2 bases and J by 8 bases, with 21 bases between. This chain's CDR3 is CASSLLMSDSQRGYTF. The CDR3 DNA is TGTGCCAGCAGTTTACTAATGAGCGACAGCCAACGAGGCTACACCTTC.

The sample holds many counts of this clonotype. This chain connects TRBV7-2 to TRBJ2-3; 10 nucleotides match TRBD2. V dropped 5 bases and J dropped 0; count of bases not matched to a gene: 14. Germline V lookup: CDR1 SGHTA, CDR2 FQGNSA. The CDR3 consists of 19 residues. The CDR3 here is CASSPNRGGLATSTDTQYF. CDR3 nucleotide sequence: TGTGCCAGCAGCCCAAACCGAGGGGGACTAGCGACTAGCACAGATACGCAGTATTTT.

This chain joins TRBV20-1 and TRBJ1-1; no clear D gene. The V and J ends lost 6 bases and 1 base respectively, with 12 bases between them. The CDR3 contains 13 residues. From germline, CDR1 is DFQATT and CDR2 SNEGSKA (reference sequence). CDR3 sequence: CSALGNPNTEAFF. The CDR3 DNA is TGCAGTGCCCTGGGCAACCCGAACACTGAAGCTTTCTTT.

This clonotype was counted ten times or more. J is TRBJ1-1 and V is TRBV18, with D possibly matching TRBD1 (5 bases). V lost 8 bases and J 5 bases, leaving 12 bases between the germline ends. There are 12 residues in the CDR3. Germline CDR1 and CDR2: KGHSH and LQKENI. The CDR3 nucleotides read TGTGCCAGCAGCCCCCAGGGAACTGAAGCTTTCTTT. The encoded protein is CASSPQGTEAFF. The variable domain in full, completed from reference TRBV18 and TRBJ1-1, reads NAGVMQNPRHLVRRRGQEARLRCSPMKGHSHVYWYRQLPEEGLKFMVYLQKENIIDESGMPKERFSAEFPKEGPSILRIQQVVRGDSAAYFCASSPQGTEAFFGQGTRLTVV.

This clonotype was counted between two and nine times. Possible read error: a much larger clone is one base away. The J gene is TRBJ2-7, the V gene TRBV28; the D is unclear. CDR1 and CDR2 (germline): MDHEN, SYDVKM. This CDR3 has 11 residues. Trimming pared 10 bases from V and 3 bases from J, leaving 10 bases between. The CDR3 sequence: CANSKGYEQYF. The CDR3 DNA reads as TGTGCCAACAGCAAGGGCTACGAGCAGTACTTC.

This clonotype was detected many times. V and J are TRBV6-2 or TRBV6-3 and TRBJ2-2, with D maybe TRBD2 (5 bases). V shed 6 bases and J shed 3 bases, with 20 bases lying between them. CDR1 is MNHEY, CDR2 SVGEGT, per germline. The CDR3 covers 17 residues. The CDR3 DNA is TGTGCCAGCAGAACCTGGACCCGAGGGCCCCACACCGGGGAGCTGTTTTTT. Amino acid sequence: CASRTWTRGPHTGELFF.

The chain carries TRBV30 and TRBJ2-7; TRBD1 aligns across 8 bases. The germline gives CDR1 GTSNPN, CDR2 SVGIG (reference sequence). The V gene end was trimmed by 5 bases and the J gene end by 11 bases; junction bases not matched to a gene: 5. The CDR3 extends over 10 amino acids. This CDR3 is CAWGLQGEYF. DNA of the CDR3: TGTGCCTGGGGGCTACAGGGGGAGTACTTC.